One sample yielded the 8 T cell receptor beta chains listed below, sequenced in a study of radiotherapy plus CTLA-4 blockade in lung cancer. Generated by immunoSEQ multiplex PCR, the TCRdb table keeps only in-frame clones and is missing some. Among 84,000 or so clones listed, under 85% were seen once. Specimen: peripheral blood, collected from a patient treated with radiotherapy plus ipilimumab. All receptors come from a human donor with non-small cell lung cancer that progressed on radiotherapy plus ipilimumab.

J is TRBJ2-5 and V is TRBV5-1; 11 bases match TRBD1. This CDR3 contains 16 residues. The V gene's germline CDR1 is SGHRS and CDR2 YFSETQ. J was trimmed by 2 bases and V by 4 bases; bases with no gene match: 7. The CDR3 loop is CASSTRRDRGQETQYF. In DNA, the CDR3 is TGCGCCAGCAGCACCCGCCGGGACAGGGGGCAAGAGACCCAGTACTTC.

The chain uses TRBV9 and TRBJ2-2, with TRBD2 matching over 16 bases. Germline values: CDR1 SGDLS, CDR2 YYNGEE. CDR3 length: 19 amino acids. Germline trimming cut 0 bases from V and 3 bases from J; bases unmatched to any gene: 5. CDR3 protein: CASSVDPGLAGGYTGELFF. The DNA for the CDR3 is TGTGCCAGCAGCGTAGACCCGGGACTAGCGGGAGGGTACACCGGGGAGCTGTTTTTT. The full variable domain, rest sourced from reference TRBV9 and TRBJ2-2, is DSGVTQTPKHLITATGQRVTLRCSPRSGDLSVYWYQQSLDQGLQFLIQYYNGEERAKGNILERFSAQQFPDLHSELNLSSLELGDSALYFCASSVDPGLAGGYTGELFFGEGSRLTVL.

The rearrangement joins TRBV30 to TRBJ2-7; 9 bases align to TRBD2. The CDR3 totals 14 residues. J gave up 5 bases and V 4 bases, and 9 bases lay outside the gene matches. Germline V gene lookup returns CDR1 GTSNPN and CDR2 SVGIG (reference sequence). CDR3 region: CAWIGGRASDEQYF. CDR3 DNA sequence: TGTGCCTGGATTGGCGGGAGGGCGTCGGACGAGCAGTACTTC.

V is TRBV2 and J is TRBJ1-3, with no clear D. Germline V gene data show CDR1 as SNHLY and CDR2 as FYNNEI. CDR3 size: 12 residues. The V and J ends lost 9 bases and 0 bases respectively, with 6 bases between them. The CDR3 region has the DNA TGTGCCAGGAAGAGCTCTGGAAACACCATATATTTT. Its protein product is CARKSSGNTIYF.

The genes are TRBV28 and TRBJ1-3; D gene ambiguous. Trimming left V 7 bases short and J 3 bases short, with 13 bases between. Germline CDR1 is MDHEN and CDR2 is SYDVKM. This CDR3 region has 14 residues. This CDR3 is CASKWVGDGNTIYF. The CDR3 DNA is TGTGCCAGCAAATGGGTTGGGGATGGAAACACCATATATTTT.

The chain recombines TRBV14 with TRBJ1-1; D not resolved. CDR3 length equals 15 residues. The germline gives CDR1 SGHDN, CDR2 FVKESK. Trimming cost V 0 bases and J 1 base, with 9 bases left between them. The CDR3 DNA sequence: TGTGCCAGCAGCCAAGAGAAATGGGGGAACACTGAAGCTTTCTTT. The encoded protein is CASSQEKWGNTEAFF.

The V call is TRBV7-9, the J call TRBJ1-6, with D unclear. CDR3 length equals 18 residues. In germline, CDR1 is SEHNR, CDR2 FQNEAQ (reference sequence). V was trimmed by 4 bases and J by 0 bases, leaving 16 bases between them. CDR3 region: CASSSAHLGSSYNSPLHF. The CDR3 DNA reads TGTGCCAGCAGCTCCGCACATTTAGGGAGCTCCTATAATTCACCCCTCCACTTT.

J is TRBJ2-5 and V is TRBV5-1; D perhaps matches TRBD1 (6 bases). The J call could be wrong; TRBJ2-7 is a better fit for the DNA end. CDR1 and CDR2 (germline): SGHRS, YFSETQ. This CDR3 comprises 15 residues. The CDR3 loop is CASSLEPGHGYEQYF. Written as DNA, the CDR3 is TGCGCCAGCAGCTTGGAACCGGGACACGGTTACGAGCAGTACTTC.